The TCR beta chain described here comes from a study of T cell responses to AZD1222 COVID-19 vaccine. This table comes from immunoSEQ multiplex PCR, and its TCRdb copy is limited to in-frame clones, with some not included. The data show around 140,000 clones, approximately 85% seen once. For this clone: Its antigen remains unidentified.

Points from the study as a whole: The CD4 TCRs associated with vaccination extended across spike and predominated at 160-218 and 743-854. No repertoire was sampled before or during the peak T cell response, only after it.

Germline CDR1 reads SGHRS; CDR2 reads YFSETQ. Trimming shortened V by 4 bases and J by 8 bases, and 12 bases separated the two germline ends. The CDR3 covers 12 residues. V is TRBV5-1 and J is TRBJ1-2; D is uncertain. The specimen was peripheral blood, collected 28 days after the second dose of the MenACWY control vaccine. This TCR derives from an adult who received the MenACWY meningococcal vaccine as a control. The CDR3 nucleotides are TGCGCCAGCAGCCTGGAGCGGAACGGCTACACCTTC. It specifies CASSLERNGYTF.